This T cell receptor (beta chain) was recovered during a study of Ad26.COV2.S vaccination and SARS-CoV-2 variants. Study details: A COV1001 Ad26.COV2.S trial-arm participant provided the sample.

Repertoires were generated with immunoSEQ multiplex PCR, while TCRdb's copy carries only in-frame clones and drops some. The table has 350,000 to 400,000 clones, about 88% seen once. Treatment specified: around 19 received Ad26.COV2.S at low or high dose, single or two shots; roughly 5 received placebo; per-sample allocation not given. Each sample was drawn 63 days after the first injection (of vaccine or placebo). Donation came from an adult in Boston who was aged 18-55 years. This receptor was taken from a person aged 18 to 65 who received the Ad26.COV2.S COVID-19 vaccine or a placebo. Sequenced material: peripheral blood, taken in a trial of Ad26.COV2.S vaccine versus placebo.

CDR3 residues: CAWSVDRRGYTF. The CDR3 bases are TGTGCCTGGAGTGTCGACAGAAGAGGCTACACCTTC. V and J are TRBV30 and TRBJ1-2; TRBD1 might be the D (5 bases). From germline, CDR1 is GTSNPN and CDR2 SVGIG (reference sequence). CDR3 length: 12 amino acids. V lost 0 bases and J lost 8, with 10 bases in between.